The source of this T cell receptor beta chain is a study of identical twins. TCRdb re-analysed the 5' RACE reads in MiXCR, keeping a single row per CDR3 protein. The sample holds some 1,700,000 distinct CDR3 sequences, less than 40% seen once. In this sample, this clonotype turned up a few times. Its antigen is undetermined. Whole-study findings and limits: Models underestimated TCR alpha sharing (out-of-frame) in monozygotic twins. Cord blood's abundant beta clonotypes had fewer insertions, unlike memory repertoires. Partial confounding of zero-insertion analyses by invariant MAIT and iNKT cells was possible.

This clonotype originated in a newborn girl in good health. Sequencing used cord blood.

Here the CDR3 reads CASSLARSGGETQYF. DNA for the CDR3: TGTGCCAGCAGCCTCGCGAGGAGCGGGGGAGAGACCCAGTACTTC. The rearrangement joins TRBV27 to TRBJ2-7; 8 nucleotides agree with TRBD2. The closer fit of TRBJ2-5 to the DNA end suggests the J call may be wrong. CDR1 is MNHEY and CDR2 is SMNVEV in the germline V gene (reference sequence). The length of the CDR3 is 15 residues.